This TCR beta chain was retrieved from a study of a mutant IDH1 vaccine in newly diagnosed glioma. There are 14 residues in the CDR3. The V gene lost 7 bases and the J gene lost 7 bases, with 16 bases spanning the gap. General study findings and limits: Top peripheral T cell clonotype shifts appeared unrelated to pseudoprogression.

This table comes from immunoSEQ multiplex PCR, and its TCRdb copy is limited to in-frame clones, with some not included. The repertoire holds approximately 100,000 clones, with roughly 89% as singletons. Comments on this clone: The antigen remains unidentified.

Time point in this sample: baseline, week 1 (first vaccination visit). The treatment: pre-vaccination baseline after standard-of-care therapy. The rearrangement links TRBV6-7 to TRBJ1-4, with no clear D. TRBV6-7 is an ORF for which the function is uncertain. The sample consisted of PBMCs, taken from a glioma patient treated with radiotherapy, temozolomide or both. The receptor comes from a woman in her forties or fifties with glioma. In DNA form, the CDR3 reads TGTGCCAGCAAAGACCCCCCCAGTGGTGAAAAACTGTTTTTT. Amino acids: CASKDPPSGEKLFF.